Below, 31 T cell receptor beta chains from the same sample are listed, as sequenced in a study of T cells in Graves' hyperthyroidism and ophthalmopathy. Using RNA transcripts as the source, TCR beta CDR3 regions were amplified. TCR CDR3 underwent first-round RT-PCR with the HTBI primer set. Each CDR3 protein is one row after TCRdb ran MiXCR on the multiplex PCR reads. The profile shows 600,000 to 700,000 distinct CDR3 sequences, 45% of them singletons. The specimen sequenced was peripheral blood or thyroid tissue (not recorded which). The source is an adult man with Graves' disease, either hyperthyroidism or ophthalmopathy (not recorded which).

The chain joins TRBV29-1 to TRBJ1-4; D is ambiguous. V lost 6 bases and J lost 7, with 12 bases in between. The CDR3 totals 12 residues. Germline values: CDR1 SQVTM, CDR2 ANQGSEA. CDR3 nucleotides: TGCAGCGTGCAAGGGTACGGTGAAAAACTGTTTTTT. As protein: CSVQGYGEKLFF.

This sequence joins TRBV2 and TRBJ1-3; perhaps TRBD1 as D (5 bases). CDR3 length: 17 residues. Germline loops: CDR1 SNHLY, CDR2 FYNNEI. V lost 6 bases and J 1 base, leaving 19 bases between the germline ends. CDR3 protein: CASRGRQEDYSGNTIYF. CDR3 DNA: TGTGCCAGCAGGGGACGACAAGAAGATTATTCTGGAAACACCATATATTTT. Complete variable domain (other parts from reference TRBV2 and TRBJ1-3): EPEVTQTPSHQVTQMGQEVILRCVPISNHLYFYWYRQILGQKVEFLVSFYNNEISEKSEIFDDQFSVERPDGSNFTLKIRSTKLEDSAMYFCASRGRQEDYSGNTIYFGEGSWLTVV.

CDR3 bases: TGTGCCAGCAGCCCCCAACTCCCGGGGCTTAACGGTGGCTACGAGCAGTACTTC. This codes for CASSPQLPGLNGGYEQYF. The V gene is TRBV7-9, the J gene TRBJ2-7; either TRBD1 or TRBD2 may fit D (5 bases each). V was pared by 5 bases and J by 3 bases, with 26 bases between. Germline V lookup: CDR1 SEHNR, CDR2 FQNEAQ (reference sequence). CDR3 length: 18 residues.

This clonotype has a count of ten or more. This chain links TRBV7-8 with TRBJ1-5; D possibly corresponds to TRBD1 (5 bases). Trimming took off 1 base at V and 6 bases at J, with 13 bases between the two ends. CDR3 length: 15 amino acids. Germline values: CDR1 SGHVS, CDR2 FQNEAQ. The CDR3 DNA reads TGTGCCAGCAGCTTAGGGTCGGGGGTACGTCAGCCCCAGCATTTT. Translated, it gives CASSLGSGVRQPQHF. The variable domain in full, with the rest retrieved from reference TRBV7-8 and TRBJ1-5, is GAGVSQSPRYKVAKRGQDVALRCDPISGHVSLFWYQQALGQGPEFLTYFQNEAQLDKSGLPSDRFFAERPEGSVSTLKIQRTQQEDSAVYLCASSLGSGVRQPQHFGDGTRLSIL.

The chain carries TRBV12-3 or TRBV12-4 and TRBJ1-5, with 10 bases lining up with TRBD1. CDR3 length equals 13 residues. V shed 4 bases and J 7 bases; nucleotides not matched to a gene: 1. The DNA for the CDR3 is TGTGCCAGCAGTTCGGGACAGGGGCAGCCCCAGCATTTT. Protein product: CASSSGQGQPQHF.

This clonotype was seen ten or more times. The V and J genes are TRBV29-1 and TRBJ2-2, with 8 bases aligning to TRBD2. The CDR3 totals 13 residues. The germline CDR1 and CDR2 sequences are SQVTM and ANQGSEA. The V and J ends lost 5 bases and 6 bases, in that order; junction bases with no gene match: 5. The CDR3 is CSVRSGRAGELFF. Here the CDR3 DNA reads TGCAGCGTTCGCAGCGGGAGAGCCGGGGAGCTGTTTTTT.

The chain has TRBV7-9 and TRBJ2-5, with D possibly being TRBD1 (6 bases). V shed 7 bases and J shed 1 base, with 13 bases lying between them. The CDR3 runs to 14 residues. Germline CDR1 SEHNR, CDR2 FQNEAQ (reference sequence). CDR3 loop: CASIPPDSQETQYF. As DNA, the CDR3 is TGTGCCAGCATCCCTCCGGACAGCCAAGAGACCCAGTACTTC. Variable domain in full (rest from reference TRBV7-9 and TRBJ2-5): DTGVSQNPRHKITKRGQNVTFRCDPISEHNRLYWYRQTLGQGPEFLTYFQNEAQLEKSRLLSDRFSAERPKGSFSTLEIQRTEQGDSAMYLCASIPPDSQETQYFGPGTRLLVL.

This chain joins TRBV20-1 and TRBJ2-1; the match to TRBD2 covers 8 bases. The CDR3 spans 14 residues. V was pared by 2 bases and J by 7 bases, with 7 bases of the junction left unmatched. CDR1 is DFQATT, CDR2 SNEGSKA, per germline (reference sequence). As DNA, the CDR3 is TGCAGTGCTAGATATAGCGGGATCAGAAATGAGCAGTTCTTC. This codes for CSARYSGIRNEQFF.

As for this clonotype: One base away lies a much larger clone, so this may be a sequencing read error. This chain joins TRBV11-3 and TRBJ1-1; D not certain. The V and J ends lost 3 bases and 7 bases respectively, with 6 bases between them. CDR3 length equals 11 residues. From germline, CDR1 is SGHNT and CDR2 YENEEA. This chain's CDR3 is CASSLQIEAFF. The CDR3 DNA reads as TGTGCCAGCAGCTTGCAGATTGAAGCTTTCTTT.

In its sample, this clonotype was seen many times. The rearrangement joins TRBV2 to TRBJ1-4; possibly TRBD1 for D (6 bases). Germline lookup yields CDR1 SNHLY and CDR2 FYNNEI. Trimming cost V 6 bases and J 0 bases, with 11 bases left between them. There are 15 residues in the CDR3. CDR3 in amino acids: CASRDRGATNEKLFF. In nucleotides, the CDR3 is TGTGCCAGCAGGGACAGAGGTGCAACTAATGAAAAACTGTTTTTT.

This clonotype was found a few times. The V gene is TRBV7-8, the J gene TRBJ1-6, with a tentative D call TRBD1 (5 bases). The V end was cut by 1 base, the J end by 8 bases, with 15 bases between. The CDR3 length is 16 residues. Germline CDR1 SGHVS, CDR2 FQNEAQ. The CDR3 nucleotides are TGTGCCAGCAGCTTAGTCTTAGGGACGGCGGATTCACCCCTCCACTTT. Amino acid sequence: CASSLVLGTADSPLHF.

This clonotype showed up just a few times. The CDR3 sequence is CSAKGQVNTEAFF. The CDR3 coding sequence is TGCAGTGCGAAGGGACAGGTGAACACTGAAGCTTTCTTT. V gene TRBV20-1 combines with J gene TRBJ1-1, with 8 bases matching TRBD1. CDR1 and CDR2 from the germline V gene are DFQATT and SNEGSKA (reference sequence). The CDR3 consists of 13 residues. J lost 0 bases, V lost 6 bases, and 3 bases had no gene match.

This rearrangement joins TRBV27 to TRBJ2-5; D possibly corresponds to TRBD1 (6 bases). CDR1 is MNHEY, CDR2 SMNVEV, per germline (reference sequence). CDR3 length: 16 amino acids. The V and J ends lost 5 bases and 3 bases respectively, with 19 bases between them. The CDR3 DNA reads TGTGCCAGCAGTCCTATGGTCGGGCGACAGGAAGAGACCCAGTACTTC. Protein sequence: CASSPMVGRQEETQYF.

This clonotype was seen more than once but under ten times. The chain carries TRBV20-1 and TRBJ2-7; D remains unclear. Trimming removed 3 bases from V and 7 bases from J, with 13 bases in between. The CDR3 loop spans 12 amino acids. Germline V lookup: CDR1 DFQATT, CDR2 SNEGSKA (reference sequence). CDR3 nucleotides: TGCAGTGCTAGCCTCCGGTTTGGGGAGCAGTACTTC. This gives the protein CSASLRFGEQYF.

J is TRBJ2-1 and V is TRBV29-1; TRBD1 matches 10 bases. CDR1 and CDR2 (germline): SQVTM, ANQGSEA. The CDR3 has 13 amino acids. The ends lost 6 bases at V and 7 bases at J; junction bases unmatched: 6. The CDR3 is CSVDDRGQNEQFF. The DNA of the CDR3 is TGCAGCGTGGATGACAGGGGGCAGAATGAGCAGTTCTTC.

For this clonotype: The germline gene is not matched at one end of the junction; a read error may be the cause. The CDR3 sequence: CASSLVQRGKETQYF. The CDR3 region has the DNA TGTGCCAGCAGTTTAGTCCAGCGGGGGAAAGAGACCCAGTACTTC. The chain joins TRBV7-2 to TRBJ2-5, with TRBD2 matching 8 bases. This CDR3 contains 15 residues. Germline values: CDR1 SGHTA, CDR2 FQGNSA.

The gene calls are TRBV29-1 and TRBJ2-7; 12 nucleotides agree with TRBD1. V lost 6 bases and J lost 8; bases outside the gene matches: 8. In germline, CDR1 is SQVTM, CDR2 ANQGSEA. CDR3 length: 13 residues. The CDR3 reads CSVGTGGNPQQYF. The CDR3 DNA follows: TGCAGCGTCGGGACAGGGGGCAACCCCCAGCAGTACTTC.

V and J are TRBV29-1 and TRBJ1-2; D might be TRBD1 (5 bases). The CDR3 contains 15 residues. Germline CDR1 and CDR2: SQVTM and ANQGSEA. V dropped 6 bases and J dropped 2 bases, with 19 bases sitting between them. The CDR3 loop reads CSVGGSLSINYGYTF. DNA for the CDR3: TGCAGCGTCGGGGGGAGTCTGAGTATAAACTATGGCTACACCTTC.

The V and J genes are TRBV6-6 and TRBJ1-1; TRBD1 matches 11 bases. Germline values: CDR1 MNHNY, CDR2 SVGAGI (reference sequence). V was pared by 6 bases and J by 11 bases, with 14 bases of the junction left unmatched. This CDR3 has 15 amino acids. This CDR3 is CASSPSAGTGGEAFF. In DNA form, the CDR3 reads TGTGCCAGCAGCCCGAGCGCCGGGACAGGGGGGGAGGCTTTCTTT.

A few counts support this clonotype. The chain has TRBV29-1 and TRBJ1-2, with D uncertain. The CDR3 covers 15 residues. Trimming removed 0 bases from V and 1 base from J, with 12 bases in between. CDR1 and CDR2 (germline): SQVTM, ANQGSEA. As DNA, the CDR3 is TGCAGCGTTGAAGACCGGATGGAGATTAACTATGGCTACACCTTC. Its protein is CSVEDRMEINYGYTF.

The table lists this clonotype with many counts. CDR3: CSPGKSFGNTEAFF. CDR3 coding DNA: TGCAGCCCAGGGAAGAGCTTTGGGAACACTGAAGCTTTCTTT. The chain has TRBV29-1 and TRBJ1-1, with D perhaps matching TRBD1 (5 bases). V lost 8 bases, J lost 1 base, and 17 bases lay in between. This CDR3 contains 14 residues. Germline assignment: CDR1 SQVTM and CDR2 ANQGSEA.

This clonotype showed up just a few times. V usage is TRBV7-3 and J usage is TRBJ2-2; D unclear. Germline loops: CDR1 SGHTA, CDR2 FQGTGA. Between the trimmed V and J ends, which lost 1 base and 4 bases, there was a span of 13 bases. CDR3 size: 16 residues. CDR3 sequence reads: CASSLNPLGATGELFF. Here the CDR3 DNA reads TGTGCCAGCAGCTTAAACCCCCTAGGTGCCACCGGGGAGCTGTTTTTT.

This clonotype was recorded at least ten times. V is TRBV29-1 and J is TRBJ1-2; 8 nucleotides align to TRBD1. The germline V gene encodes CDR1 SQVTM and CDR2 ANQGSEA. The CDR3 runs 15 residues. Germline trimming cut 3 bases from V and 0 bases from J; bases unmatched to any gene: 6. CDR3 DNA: TGCAGCGTTGACTGGACAGGGATAGCTAACTATGGCTACACCTTC. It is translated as CSVDWTGIANYGYTF.

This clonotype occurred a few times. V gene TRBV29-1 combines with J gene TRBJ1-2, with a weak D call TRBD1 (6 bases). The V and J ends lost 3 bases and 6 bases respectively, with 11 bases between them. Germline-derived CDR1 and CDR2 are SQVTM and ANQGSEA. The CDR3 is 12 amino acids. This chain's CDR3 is CSVDNRENGYTF. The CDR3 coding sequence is TGCAGCGTTGATAACAGGGAGAATGGCTACACCTTC.

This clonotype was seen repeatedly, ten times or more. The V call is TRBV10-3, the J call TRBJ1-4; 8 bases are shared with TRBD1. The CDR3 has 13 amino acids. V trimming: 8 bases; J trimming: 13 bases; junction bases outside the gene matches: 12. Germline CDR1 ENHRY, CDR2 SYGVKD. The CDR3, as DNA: TGTGCCATCTCTCCCCAGGGGGCTATGGGACTGTTTTTT. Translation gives CAISPQGAMGLFF.

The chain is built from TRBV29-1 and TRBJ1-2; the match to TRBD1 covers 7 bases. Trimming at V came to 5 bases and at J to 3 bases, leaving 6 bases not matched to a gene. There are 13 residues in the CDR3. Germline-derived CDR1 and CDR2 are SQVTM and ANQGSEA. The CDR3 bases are TGCAGCGTTATAACCGGGACAGACTATGGCTACACCTTC. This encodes CSVITGTDYGYTF.

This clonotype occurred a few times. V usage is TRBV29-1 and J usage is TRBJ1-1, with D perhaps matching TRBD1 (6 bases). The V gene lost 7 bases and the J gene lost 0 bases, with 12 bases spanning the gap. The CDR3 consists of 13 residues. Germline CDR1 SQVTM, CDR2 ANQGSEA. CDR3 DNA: TGCAGCGCCACCGGGACACTGAACACTGAAGCTTTCTTT. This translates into CSATGTLNTEAFF.

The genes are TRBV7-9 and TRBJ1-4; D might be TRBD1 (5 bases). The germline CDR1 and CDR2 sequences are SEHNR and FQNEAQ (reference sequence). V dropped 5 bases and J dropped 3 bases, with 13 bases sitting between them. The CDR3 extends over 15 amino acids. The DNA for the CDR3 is TGTGCCAGCAGCCGGGACCAGGGCGCTAATGAAAAACTGTTTTTT. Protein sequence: CASSRDQGANEKLFF.

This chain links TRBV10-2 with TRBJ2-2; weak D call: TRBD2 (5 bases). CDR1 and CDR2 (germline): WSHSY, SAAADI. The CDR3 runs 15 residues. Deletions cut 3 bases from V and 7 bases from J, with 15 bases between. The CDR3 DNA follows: TGCGCCAGCAGTGATTTCGGGGTCAGCAACGGGGAGCTGTTTTTT. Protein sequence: CASSDFGVSNGELFF.

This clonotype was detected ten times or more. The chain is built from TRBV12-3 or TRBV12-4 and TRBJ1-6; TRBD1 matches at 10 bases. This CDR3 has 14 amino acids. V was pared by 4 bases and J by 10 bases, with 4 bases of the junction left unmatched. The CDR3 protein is CASSSGTGVSPLHF. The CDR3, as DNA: TGTGCCAGCAGTTCCGGGACAGGGGTATCACCCCTCCACTTT.

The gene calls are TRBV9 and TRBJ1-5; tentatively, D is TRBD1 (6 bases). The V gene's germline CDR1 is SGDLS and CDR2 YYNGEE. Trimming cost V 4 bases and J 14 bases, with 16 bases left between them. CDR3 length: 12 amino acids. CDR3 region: CASSITGMSEHF. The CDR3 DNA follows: TGTGCCAGCAGCATAACAGGGATGTCCGAGCATTTT.